This paragraph reports one T cell receptor (beta chain). CDR1 and CDR2 from the germline V gene are SGDLS and YYNGEE. There are 11 residues in the CDR3. Deletions cut 3 bases from V and 6 bases from J, with 6 bases between. The data are from a study of T cell responses to AZD1222 COVID-19 vaccine. Using immunoSEQ multiplex PCR, the repertoire was profiled, and TCRdb retains in-frame clones only, with some absent. The profile shows 95,000 to 150,000 clones, 88% of them singletons. The sequence was collected from an adult in good health. The chain is built from TRBV9 and TRBJ1-2; D uncertain. Sequencing used peripheral blood, obtained on day 0 of AZD1222 vaccination. Here the CDR3 reads CASSGRNGYTF. For the CDR3, the DNA is TGTGCCAGCAGCGGCAGGAATGGCTACACCTTC.